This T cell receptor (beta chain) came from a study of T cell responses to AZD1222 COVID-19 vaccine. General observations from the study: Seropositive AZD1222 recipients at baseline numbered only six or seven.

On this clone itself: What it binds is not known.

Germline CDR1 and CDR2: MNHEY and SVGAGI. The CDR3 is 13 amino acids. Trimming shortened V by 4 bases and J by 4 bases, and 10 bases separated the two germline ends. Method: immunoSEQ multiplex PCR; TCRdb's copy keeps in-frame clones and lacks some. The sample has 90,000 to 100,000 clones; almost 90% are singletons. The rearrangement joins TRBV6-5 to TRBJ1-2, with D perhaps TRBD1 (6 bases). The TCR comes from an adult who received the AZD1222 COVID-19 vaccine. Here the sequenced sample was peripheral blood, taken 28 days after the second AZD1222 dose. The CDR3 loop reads CASSLTGRYGYTF. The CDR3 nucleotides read TGTGCCAGCAGTTTAACAGGGCGCTATGGCTACACCTTC.